What follows are 7 T cell receptor beta chains derived from one specimen sequenced in a study of T cell clusters in autoimmune cytopenias. Some 40,000 genome equivalents of blood DNA were amplified for TRB. Multiplex touch-down PCR amplified TRB using TRB-A and TRB-B pools in one tube. Following a re-call of the multiplex PCR reads, TCRdb has one entry per CDR3 protein and lacks DNA. Here the sample table reports 12,000 or so distinct CDR3 sequences. The data were also submitted as part of a second study, on T cell repertoires in aging, cancer and after chemotherapy.

The sample was peripheral blood. The receptors come from a human donor in good health.

V gene TRBV27 combines with J gene TRBJ1-2; the TCRdb D gene call, TRBD1, has no DNA to confirm it. Per germline, CDR1 MNHEY and CDR2 SMNVEV (reference sequence). The CDR3 sequence is 16 residues long. The CDR3 spells CASSSQATGLNYGYTF.

This clonotype counts as medium-sized by frequency. This rearrangement joins TRBV6-5 to TRBJ2-7; absent DNA, TCRdb's TRBD1 call cannot be checked. The CDR3 extends over 14 amino acids. The germline gives CDR1 MNHEY, CDR2 SVGAGI. CDR3 residues: CASSRGQGRYEQYF.

V usage is TRBV19 and J usage is TRBJ1-5. The CDR3 covers 14 residues. Per the germline V gene, CDR1 is LNHDA and CDR2 is SQIVND (reference sequence). CDR3 sequence reads: CASSRQGYNQPQHF.

This clonotype is called medium-sized based on its frequency. The V call is TRBV6-1, the J call TRBJ2-1; the D gene TCRdb calls, TRBD2, cannot be checked with no DNA. Germline-derived CDR1 and CDR2 are MNHNS and SASEGT. The CDR3 loop spans 15 amino acids. The CDR3: CASRGTGPRRGEQFF.

V usage is TRBV20-1 and J usage is TRBJ1-5; TCRdb proposes TRBD1, but this gene call is untestable without DNA. The CDR3 length is 15 residues. Germline V gene lookup returns CDR1 DFQATT and CDR2 SNEGSKA (reference sequence). The chain's CDR3 is CSAPSVTGRDQPQHF.

The genes are TRBV10-3 and TRBJ1-1; without DNA, the TCRdb call of TRBD1 cannot be checked. CDR1 and CDR2 (germline): ENHRY, SYGVKD. The CDR3 runs to 14 residues. CDR3: CAIRRKGGDTEAFF.

CDR3 region: CATSDPGTGQETQYF. The chain recombines TRBV24-1 with TRBJ2-5; TCRdb names TRBD1, which stays unverified in the absence of DNA. Looked up from germline, CDR1 is KGHDR and CDR2 is SFDVKD. CDR3 length equals 15 residues.